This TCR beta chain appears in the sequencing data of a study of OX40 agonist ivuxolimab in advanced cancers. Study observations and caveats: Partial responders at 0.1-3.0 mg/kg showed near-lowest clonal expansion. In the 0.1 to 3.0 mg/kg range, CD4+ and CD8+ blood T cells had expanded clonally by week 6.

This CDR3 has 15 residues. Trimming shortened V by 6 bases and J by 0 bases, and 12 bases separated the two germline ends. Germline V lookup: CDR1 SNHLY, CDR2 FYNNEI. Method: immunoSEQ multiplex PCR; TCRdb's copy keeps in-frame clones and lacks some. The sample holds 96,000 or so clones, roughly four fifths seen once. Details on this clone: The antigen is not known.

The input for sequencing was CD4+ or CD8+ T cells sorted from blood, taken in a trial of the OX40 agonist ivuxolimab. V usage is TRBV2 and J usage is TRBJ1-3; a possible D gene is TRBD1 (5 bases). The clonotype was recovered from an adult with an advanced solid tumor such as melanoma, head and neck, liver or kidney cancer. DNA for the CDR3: TGTGCCAGCAGAGTGGGACGGGGCTCTGGAAACACCATATATTTT. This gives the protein CASRVGRGSGNTIYF.